This TCR beta chain was identified in a study of blood T cell repertoires in COVID-19. Germline values: CDR1 SGHRS, CDR2 YFSETQ. V lost 0 bases and J 2 bases, leaving 5 bases between the germline ends. The CDR3 consists of 14 residues. Note on this clone: This CDR3 is also generated by other DNA sequences in the sample.

Per the study methods: Using reference gene primer amplification, nucleated cell counts were estimated. This table comes from immunoSEQ multiplex PCR, and its TCRdb copy is limited to in-frame clones, with some not included. Clone size and the V and J calls come from that table; the DNA yielded D and trimming. The profile shows 80,000 to 90,000 clones, less than 90% of them singletons. The V gene is TRBV5-1, the J gene TRBJ2-2; D is unresolved. The sample taken for sequencing was peripheral blood. The receptor was isolated from an elderly man with active or convalescent COVID-19. The CDR3 here is CASSLDTNTGELFF. CDR3 nucleotide sequence: TGCGCCAGCAGCTTGGACACAAACACCGGGGAGCTGTTTTTT. The full variable domain, rest sourced from reference TRBV5-1 and TRBJ2-2, is KAGVTQTPRYLIKTRGQQVTLSCSPISGHRSVSWYQQTPGQGLQFLFEYFSETQRNKGNFPGRFSGRQFSNSRSEMNVSTLELGDSALYLCASSLDTNTGELFFGEGSRLTVL.